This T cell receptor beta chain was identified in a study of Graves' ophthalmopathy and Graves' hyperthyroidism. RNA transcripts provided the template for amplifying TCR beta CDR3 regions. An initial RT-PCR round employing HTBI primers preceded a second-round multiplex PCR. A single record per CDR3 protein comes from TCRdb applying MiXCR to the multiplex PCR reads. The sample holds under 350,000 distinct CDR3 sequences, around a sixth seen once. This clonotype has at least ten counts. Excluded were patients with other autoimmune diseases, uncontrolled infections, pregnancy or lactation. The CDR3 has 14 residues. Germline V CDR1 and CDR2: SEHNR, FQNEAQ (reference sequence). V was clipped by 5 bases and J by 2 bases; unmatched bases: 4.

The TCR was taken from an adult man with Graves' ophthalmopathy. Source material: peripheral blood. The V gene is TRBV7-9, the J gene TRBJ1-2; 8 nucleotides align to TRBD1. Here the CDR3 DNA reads TGTGCCAGCAGCCGGACAGGGCCCAACTATGGCTACACCTTC. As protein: CASSRTGPNYGYTF.